These 13 T cell receptor beta chains were sequenced from one sample in a study of beta chain features in type 1 diabetes. The isolated RNA, all of it, was reverse transcribed, so expressed TCRB transcripts were what got sequenced. This table comes from immunoSEQ multiplex PCR, and its TCRdb copy is limited to in-frame clones, with some not included. Of roughly 500,000 clones detected, about 30% appear once; the ten largest clones hold around 0.065%. Sequencing was carried out using naive CD4+ T cells from blood. The receptors were gathered from a man in his late teens or twenties in good health.

As to this clone: At one boundary the junction diverges from the germline segment, which might be a read error. Within the sample, other DNA sequences also encode this same CDR3. The genes are TRBV7-9 and TRBJ2-2; 8 bases are shared with TRBD2. The germline V gene encodes CDR1 SEHNR and CDR2 FQNEAQ (reference sequence). The CDR3 covers 14 residues. The CDR3 reads CASRLAGNTGELFF. CDR3 coding DNA: TGTGCCAGCAGATTAGCGGGAAACACCGGGGAGCTGTTTTTT.

This clone was found a few times. The genes are TRBV29-1 and TRBJ1-2; a weak D match, TRBD1 (6 bases). This CDR3 is built from 15 residues. The germline V gene has CDR1 SQVTM and CDR2 ANQGSEA. Trimming shortened V by 1 base and J by 4 bases, and 16 bases separated the two germline ends. Written as DNA, the CDR3 is TGCAGCGTTGAAGGATTAGGGGGACGGCTCTATGGCTACACCTTC. Amino acids: CSVEGLGGRLYGYTF.

The chain couples TRBV18 to TRBJ1-1, with TRBD1 as a possible D gene (5 bases). V was trimmed by 1 base and J by 2 bases, leaving 14 bases between them. The germline CDR1 and CDR2 sequences are KGHSH and LQKENI. The CDR3 consists of 16 residues. The CDR3 loop reads CASSPQEDTLNTEAFF. Here the CDR3 DNA reads TGTGCCAGCTCACCACAGGAGGACACCTTAAACACTGAAGCTTTCTTT. The full variable domain, rest sourced from reference TRBV18 and TRBJ1-1, is NAGVMQNPRHLVRRRGQEARLRCSPMKGHSHVYWYRQLPEEGLKFMVYLQKENIIDESGMPKERFSAEFPKEGPSILRIQQVVRGDSAAYFCASSPQEDTLNTEAFFGQGTRLTVV.

The V gene is TRBV30, the J gene TRBJ2-7; TRBD2 is a possible D gene (6 bases). This CDR3 is built from 14 residues. Germline assignment: CDR1 GTSNPN and CDR2 SVGIG (reference sequence). V shed 0 bases and J shed 7 bases, with 16 bases lying between them. The CDR3 loop is CAWSVKGTHGEQYF. The CDR3 nucleotides read TGTGCCTGGAGTGTAAAGGGGACTCACGGGGAGCAGTACTTC.

This rearrangement joins TRBV7-9 to TRBJ2-7; D gene ambiguous. This CDR3 region has 12 residues. V gave up 5 bases and J gave up 3 bases, with 8 bases separating them. The germline gives CDR1 SEHNR, CDR2 FQNEAQ (reference sequence). CDR3 nucleotides: TGTGCCAGCAGCGAACAAGTCTACGAGCAGTACTTC. Protein product: CASSEQVYEQYF. Full variable domain (remainder filled in from reference TRBV7-9 and TRBJ2-7): DTGVSQNPRHKITKRGQNVTFRCDPISEHNRLYWYRQTLGQGPEFLTYFQNEAQLEKSRLLSDRFSAERPKGSFSTLEIQRTEQGDSAMYLCASSEQVYEQYFGPGTRLTVT.

On this clone: At the DNA level, this CDR3 is encoded by other sequences in the same sample as well. The V call is TRBV9, the J call TRBJ2-3; the D is unclear. The CDR3 has 13 residues. The V and J ends lost 0 bases and 3 bases respectively, with 5 bases between them. The germline V gene encodes CDR1 SGDLS and CDR2 YYNGEE. CDR3 sequence: CASSVGLTDTQYF. The CDR3 nucleotides read TGTGCCAGCAGCGTAGGCCTGACAGATACGCAGTATTTT.

The chain couples TRBV14 to TRBJ2-2; D not certain. The CDR3 spans 14 residues. Per the germline V gene, CDR1 is SGHDN and CDR2 is FVKESK. The germline V and J ends were trimmed by 4 bases and 3 bases, with 9 bases remaining between them. The chain's CDR3 is CASSLGRYTGELFF. The CDR3 DNA sequence: TGTGCCAGCAGCCTGGGCCGGTACACCGGGGAGCTGTTTTTT.

This chain links TRBV9 with TRBJ2-5; TRBD1 or TRBD2 may be the D gene (5 bases each). CDR3 length: 15 amino acids. Trimming left V 4 bases short and J 2 bases short, with 15 bases between. Germline CDR1 and CDR2: SGDLS and YYNGEE. The CDR3 sequence is CASSPRSGLQETQYF. CDR3 DNA sequence: TGTGCCAGCAGCCCCCGTTCGGGGCTTCAAGAGACCCAGTACTTC.

This chain links TRBV29-1 with TRBJ1-2; 8 bases fit TRBD1. J lost 4 bases, V lost 4 bases, and 5 bases had no gene match. Germline V lookup: CDR1 SQVTM, CDR2 ANQGSEA. The length of the CDR3 is 13 residues. The CDR3 DNA sequence: TGCAGCGTTGGAGAGGACAGGGTCTATGGCTACACCTTC. Amino acid sequence: CSVGEDRVYGYTF.

In this sample, this clone turned up a few times. The chain combines TRBV28 with TRBJ1-4, with 9 bases matching TRBD1. The CDR3 is 15 amino acids. J lost 7 bases, V lost 4 bases, and 7 bases had no gene match. CDR1 is MDHEN, CDR2 SYDVKM, per germline. The CDR3 DNA is TGTGCCAGCAGTTCTGCGGGGACAGGGAGTGAAAAACTGTTTTTT. It encodes CASSSAGTGSEKLFF.

This chain connects TRBV27 to TRBJ2-3; 9 nucleotides line up with TRBD1. Trimming at V came to 5 bases and at J to 4 bases, leaving 1 base not matched to a gene. Germline CDR1 MNHEY, CDR2 SMNVEV (reference sequence). This CDR3 is built from 13 residues. CDR3 sequence: CASSRTGADTQYF. In nucleotides, the CDR3 is TGTGCCAGCAGTAGGACAGGGGCAGATACGCAGTATTTT.

This chain links TRBV7-9 with TRBJ1-3, with D maybe TRBD1 (6 bases). This CDR3 has 13 amino acids. V was shortened by 10 bases and J by 0 bases, with 10 bases between the two germline ends. Germline V CDR1 and CDR2: SEHNR, FQNEAQ (reference sequence). The chain's CDR3 is CAIDRSSGNTIYF. CDR3 in DNA: TGTGCCATCGACAGGAGCTCTGGAAACACCATATATTTT.

This chain uses TRBV25-1 with TRBJ2-4, with TRBD2 identical over 9 bases. This CDR3 spans 17 amino acids. The trim removed 4 bases at V and 0 bases at J, leaving 7 bases unmatched. The germline V gene has CDR1 MGHDK and CDR2 SYGVNS. CDR3 bases: TGTGCCAGCAGTGGGGAGACTAGCGGATTAGCCAAAAACATTCAGTACTTC. It is translated as CASSGETSGLAKNIQYF.